A selection of T cell receptor beta chains follows, all from one sample in a study of brain T cells in children with intractable seizures. Clones were sequenced by immunoSEQ multiplex PCR, and TCRdb holds only the in-frame ones, with some missing. The repertoire holds 340,000 or so clones, about 93% seen once, with 5.5% to 6% in the top ten. Sample: peripheral blood, taken 4 to 5 months after surgery. These receptors originate from a boy under three years old with tuberous sclerosis and intractable seizures. Each CDR3 is given with its conserved first and last residue. The D gene is left open where the match is weak.

>TRBJ2-7|TRBV6-7|TRBD1
CASSYSSGTGGGEQYF
>TRBJ2-7|TRBV7-9|NA
CASSPRGDTYEQYF
>TRBJ2-1|TRBV11-3|NA
CASSLGFRDEQFF
>TRBJ2-5|TRBV11-2|NA
CASSLARRMQETQYF
>TRBJ1-3|TRBV24-1|NA
CAAPRARLGNTIYF
>TRBJ1-2|TRBV19|NA
CASSPRAGNYGYTF
>TRBJ1-2|TRBV4-1|TRBD1
CASSQTIDRGEGYTF
>TRBJ2-1|TRBV19|TRBD2
CASSIGTSGGARNEQFF
>TRBJ2-7|TRBV13|TRBD2
CASSLEGLASYEQYF
>TRBJ2-3|TRBV11-2|NA
CASSLRVSTDTQYF
>TRBJ2-1|TRBV7-6|TRBD1
CASSFPGQGNEQFF
>TRBJ1-6|TRBV10-2|NA
CASSEVQGKGSPLHF
>TRBJ2-1|TRBV19|TRBD2
CASRVTSGDYNEQFF
>TRBJ2-7|TRBV5-6|NA
CASTTGATYEQYF
>TRBJ2-3|TRBV9|NA
CASSVGDFTDTQYF
>TRBJ2-7|TRBV29-1|NA
CSVIDSSYEQYF
>TRBJ1-2|TRBV10-2|NA
CASSESRSGVGSDGYTF
>TRBJ2-3|TRBV4-1|TRBD2
CASQRLAGTELDTQYF
>TRBJ2-6|TRBV5-6|NA
CASSRIVWGRNSGANVLTF
>TRBJ2-7|TRBV5-6|NA
CASSGGPEGGYEQYF
>TRBJ1-5|TRBV11-2|NA
CASSLVAGQNQPQHF
>TRBJ1-1|TRBV7-9|NA
CASSLPDVREAFF